This T cell receptor beta chain derives from a study of Ad26.COV2.S vaccination and SARS-CoV-2 variants. Treatment specified: around 19 received Ad26.COV2.S at low or high dose, single or two shots; 5 received placebo; per-sample allocation not given. Samples were taken on day 63 after the first vaccine or placebo injection. TCRdb's table, derived via immunoSEQ multiplex PCR, lists solely in-frame clones and lacks some. The sample lists around 300,000 clones; 75% to 90% were seen once. V lost 3 bases, J lost 0 bases, and 15 bases lay in between. This CDR3 spans 16 amino acids. Germline V gives CDR1 SGHDT, CDR2 YYEEEE.

The TCR originated in a person aged 18-65 years who received the Ad26.COV2.S COVID-19 vaccine or a placebo. V is TRBV5-6 and J is TRBJ1-2; TRBD1 is a possible D gene (6 bases). Source: peripheral blood, taken in a trial of Ad26.COV2.S vaccine versus placebo. The CDR3 nucleotides are TGTGCCAGCAGCTCAATAAACAGGGCAGCTAACTATGGCTACACCTTC. Translation gives CASSSINRAANYGYTF.